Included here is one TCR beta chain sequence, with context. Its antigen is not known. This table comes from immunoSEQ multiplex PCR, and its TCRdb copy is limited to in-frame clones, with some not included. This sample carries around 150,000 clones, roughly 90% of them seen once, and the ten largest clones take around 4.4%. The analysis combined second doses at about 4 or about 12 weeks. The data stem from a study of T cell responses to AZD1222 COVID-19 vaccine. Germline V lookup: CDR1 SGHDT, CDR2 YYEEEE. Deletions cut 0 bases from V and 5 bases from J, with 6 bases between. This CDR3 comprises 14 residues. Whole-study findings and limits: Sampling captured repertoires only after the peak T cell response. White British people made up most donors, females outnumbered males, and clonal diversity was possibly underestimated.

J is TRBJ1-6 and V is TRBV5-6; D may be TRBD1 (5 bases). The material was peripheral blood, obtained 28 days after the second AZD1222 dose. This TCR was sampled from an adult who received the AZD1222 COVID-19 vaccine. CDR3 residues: CASSLGQNNSPLHF. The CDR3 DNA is TGTGCCAGCAGCTTGGGACAGAATAATTCACCCCTCCACTTT.